The source of this T cell receptor (beta chain) is a study of vaccination effects on CD4 cells after COVID-19. Looking at the study overall: Participants completed two doses of the BNT162b2 or mRNA-1273 vaccine.

Profiled with immunoSEQ multiplex PCR; TCRdb holds only in-frame clones, not every one. The table includes more than 30,000 clones, about 69% detected once. Regarding the study as a whole: After vaccination, at late timepoints, clones induced by infection and by vaccine contracted markedly.

In its sample, this clone was seen a few times. Antigen unknown. Germline CDR1 is LGHDT and CDR2 is YNNKEL (reference sequence). V lost 1 base, J lost 5 bases, and 18 bases lay in between. This CDR3 has 17 residues. In the ViraFEST assay, antigen-specific CD4+ clonotypes were identified by expansion after peptide-pool stimulation. An approximately ten-day culture period preceded the isolation of CD4+ T cells. Testing of the vaccine recipients showed negative nucleocapsid antibodies and no prior SARS-CoV-2 infection. Wells containing approximately 2 million PBMC each were cultured with around 9.1 IU/ml IL-2 and approximately 10 ug/ml peptides. Replacing half the medium with IL-2 medium was done on days 3 and 7.

The sequenced sample was CD4+ T cells from PBMCs cultured with HCoV-OC43 spike peptides, obtained before COVID-19 vaccination. Subset in this sample: HCoV-OC43 spike overlapping peptide pool stimulation. The V gene is TRBV3-1 (or the pseudogene TRBV3-2), the J gene TRBJ2-4; either TRBD1 or TRBD2 may supply D (5 bases each). This receptor was identified in a human donor who received a COVID-19 vaccine. The DNA of the CDR3 is TGTGCCAGCAGCCAAGGGCCCCATGGAGTGGGGGAAAACATTCAGTACTTC. This translates into CASSQGPHGVGENIQYF.